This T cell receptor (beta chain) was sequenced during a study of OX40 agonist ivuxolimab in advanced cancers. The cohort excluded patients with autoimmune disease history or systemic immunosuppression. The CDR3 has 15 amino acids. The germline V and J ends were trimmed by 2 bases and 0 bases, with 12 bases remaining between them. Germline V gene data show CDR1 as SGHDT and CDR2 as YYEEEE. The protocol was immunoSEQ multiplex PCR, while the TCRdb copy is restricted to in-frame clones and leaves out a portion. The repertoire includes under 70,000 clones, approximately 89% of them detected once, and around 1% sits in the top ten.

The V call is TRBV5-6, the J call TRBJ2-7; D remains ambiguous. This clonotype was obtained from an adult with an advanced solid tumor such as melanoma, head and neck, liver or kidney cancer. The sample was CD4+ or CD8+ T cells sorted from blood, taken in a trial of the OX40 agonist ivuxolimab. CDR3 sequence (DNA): TGTGCCAGCAGCTTTAGGGCACGTAGCTCCTACGAGCAGTACTTC. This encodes CASSFRARSSYEQYF.